This T cell receptor beta chain was captured in a study of OX40 agonist ivuxolimab in advanced cancers. Study context: With a range of roughly 23 to 79, age averaged about 59 years, and 75% to 90% were male. Patients with prior anti-PD-1, anti-PD-L1 or anti-CTLA-4 therapy were eligible; 40% to 45% had some. Partial responses were recorded for three patients, including one with hepatocellular carcinoma and two with cutaneous melanoma. Findings and caveats of the study: Clonal expansion from baseline to week 6 occurred in both CD4+ and CD8+ T cells.

Clones were read by immunoSEQ multiplex PCR, and TCRdb kept only the in-frame ones, dropping some. Among around 84,000 clones listed, 94% were seen once. Comment on this clone: Its antigen is not identified.

Sequences were derived from CD4+ or CD8+ T cells sorted from blood, sampled in a trial of the OX40 agonist ivuxolimab. The receptor was derived from an adult with an advanced solid tumor such as melanoma, head and neck, liver or kidney cancer.

CDR3 region: CASSLALAGGYGDTQYF. In DNA form, the CDR3 reads TGTGCCAGCAGCTTAGCACTAGCGGGAGGGTATGGAGATACGCAGTATTTT. The chain employs TRBV7-9 and TRBJ2-3, with 13 bases aligning to TRBD2. The CDR3 has 17 residues. CDR1 and CDR2 from the germline V gene are SEHNR and FQNEAQ (reference sequence). The V segment lost 0 bases and the J segment 5 bases; nucleotides outside the gene matches: 5.